What follows are 2 T cell receptor beta chains derived from one specimen sequenced in a study of blood T cell repertoires in COVID-19. Only in-frame clones appear in the TCRdb table, and some are missing; sequencing was by immunoSEQ multiplex PCR. Of 200,000 to 300,000 clones in the sample, approximately 83% were seen once. The sequencing input was peripheral blood. The receptors stem from a man in his forties with acute or convalescent COVID-19.

The V gene is TRBV4-2, the J gene TRBJ2-3, with 9 bases lining up with TRBD2. V lost 2 bases, J lost 3 bases, and 9 bases stayed unmatched. Germline V gives CDR1 LGHNA, CDR2 YNFKEQ. The CDR3 has 17 amino acids. Here the CDR3 reads CASSQSTSGGGTDTQYF. CDR3 nucleotides: TGTGCCAGCAGCCAATCGACTAGCGGCGGGGGGACAGATACGCAGTATTTT.

The V and J genes are TRBV7-9 and TRBJ2-1; no definite D call. Germline CDR1 is SEHNR and CDR2 is FQNEAQ (reference sequence). V lost 2 bases to trimming and J lost 2 bases, with 10 bases between them. This CDR3 is built from 15 residues. The CDR3 loop is CASSLNNPPYNEQFF. DNA of the CDR3: TGTGCCAGCAGCTTAAACAACCCTCCCTACAATGAGCAGTTCTTC.